The 27 T cell receptor beta chains reported below all come from one sample, sequenced in a study of blood T cell repertoires in COVID-19. Some clones are missing from TCRdb's copy, which holds only in-frame ones; the method was immunoSEQ multiplex PCR. The profile covers around 150,000 clones, with approximately 79% appearing a single time and roughly 19% taken by the ten largest. The sample taken for sequencing was peripheral blood. These receptors all come from a woman aged 80 or over with acute or convalescent COVID-19.

Regarding this clone: Other nucleotide sequences from this sample produce the same CDR3. The chain combines TRBV28 with TRBJ1-3; TRBD1 is a possible D gene (5 bases). The germline V gene has CDR1 MDHEN and CDR2 SYDVKM. V was pared by 6 bases and J by 0 bases, with 12 bases between. This CDR3 region has 15 residues. In DNA, the CDR3 is TGTGCCAGCAGACCTACAGGTAACTCTGGAAACACCATATATTTT. Residues: CASRPTGNSGNTIYF.

The genes are TRBV10-3 and TRBJ2-7, with TRBD1 matching over 7 bases. The J segment lost 5 bases and the V segment lost 2 bases, leaving 6 bases of the junction unmatched. CDR1 and CDR2 (germline): ENHRY, SYGVKD. The CDR3 extends over 14 amino acids. CDR3 DNA sequence: TGTGCCATCAGTGAGGGACGACAGGGAAACGAGCAGTACTTC. The encoded protein is CAISEGRQGNEQYF.

The rearrangement links TRBV5-1 to TRBJ2-2, with 7 bases aligning to TRBD2. The CDR3 contains 15 residues. CDR1 is SGHRS and CDR2 is YFSETQ in the germline V gene. V shed 7 bases and J 1 base; nucleotides not matched to a gene: 7. The CDR3 DNA is TGCGCCAGCGGTCCTAGCGGTCAGAACACCGGGGAGCTGTTTTTT. Its protein product is CASGPSGQNTGELFF.

The rearrangement links TRBV10-3 to TRBJ1-5; no firm D call. Germline V gene sequence: CDR1 ENHRY, CDR2 SYGVKD. With 8 bases removed from V and 0 bases from J, the gap between germline ends came to 8 bases. CDR3 length: 13 amino acids. The CDR3 loop is CAIASDSNQPQHF. The CDR3 DNA reads TGTGCCATCGCTTCAGATAGCAATCAGCCCCAGCATTTT.

The chain employs TRBV9 and TRBJ2-3, with 7 bases that match TRBD1. J was trimmed by 0 bases and V by 2 bases; bases with no gene match: 6. The CDR3 totals 16 residues. Looked up from germline, CDR1 is SGDLS and CDR2 is YYNGEE. CDR3 region: CASSVLQGRSTDTQYF. CDR3 DNA: TGTGCCAGCAGCGTTCTACAGGGGCGAAGCACAGATACGCAGTATTTT.

The V and J genes are TRBV6-5 and TRBJ1-1; no clear D. The CDR3 has 13 amino acids. The germline CDR1 and CDR2 sequences are MNHEY and SVGAGI. With 8 bases removed from V and 5 bases from J, the gap between germline ends came to 15 bases. The CDR3 sequence is CASVRAAGTEAFF. The CDR3 bases are TGTGCCAGCGTAAGGGCGGCGGGGACTGAAGCTTTCTTT.

V usage is TRBV5-1 and J usage is TRBJ2-7, with 9 bases identical to TRBD1. Germline values: CDR1 SGHRS, CDR2 YFSETQ. V shed 1 base and J 7 bases; nucleotides not matched to a gene: 12. This CDR3 is 16 amino acids long. The DNA for the CDR3 is TGCGCCAGCAGCTTGATCGGGACAGGGACCCCCTGGGAGCAGTACTTC. It is translated as CASSLIGTGTPWEQYF.

This sequence joins TRBV2 and TRBJ1-4; TRBD1 matches at 8 bases. Per germline, CDR1 SNHLY and CDR2 FYNNEI. V was pared by 7 bases and J by 8 bases, with 12 bases of the junction left unmatched. This CDR3 contains 15 residues. CDR3: CASNAPGTGEEKLFF. CDR3 coding DNA: TGTGCCAGCAATGCCCCCGGGACAGGAGAGGAAAAACTGTTTTTT.

The chain recombines TRBV18 with TRBJ1-2; 7 bases line up with TRBD1. The CDR3 has 16 residues. The junction had 7 bases not matched to a gene; V was cut back by 3 bases and J by 0 bases. Looked up from germline, CDR1 is KGHSH and CDR2 is LQKENI. Here the CDR3 reads CASSPRTGEANYGYTF. The CDR3 DNA is TGTGCCAGCTCACCCCGAACAGGGGAAGCTAACTATGGCTACACCTTC. Drawing the rest from reference TRBV18 and TRBJ1-2, the complete variable domain is NAGVMQNPRHLVRRRGQEARLRCSPMKGHSHVYWYRQLPEEGLKFMVYLQKENIIDESGMPKERFSAEFPKEGPSILRIQQVVRGDSAAYFCASSPRTGEANYGYTFGSGTRLTVV.

The chain employs TRBV5-4 and TRBJ1-4; 8 nucleotides align to TRBD1. This CDR3 is 16 amino acids long. Germline V gives CDR1 SGHNT, CDR2 YYREEE (reference sequence). V gave up 4 bases and J gave up 7 bases; unmatched junction bases: 12. The DNA of the CDR3 is TGTGCCAGCAGCCCGGAGGACAGGGCCCGGGGTGAAAAACTGTTTTTT. This gives the protein CASSPEDRARGEKLFF.

The V and J genes are TRBV29-1 and TRBJ2-5; weak D call: TRBD1 (5 bases). Germline CDR1 and CDR2: SQVTM and ANQGSEA. The CDR3 runs to 12 residues. V lost 3 bases and J lost 4, with 9 bases in between. The CDR3 loop reads CSVDRQGETQYF. The CDR3 coding sequence is TGCAGCGTTGACCGGCAGGGAGAGACCCAGTACTTC.

This chain connects TRBV20-1 to TRBJ2-3, with 7 bases that match TRBD2. The CDR3 is made up of 14 amino acids. Trimming removed 8 bases from V and 1 base from J; junction bases left unmatched: 9. Germline V gene lookup returns CDR1 DFQATT and CDR2 SNEGSKA (reference sequence). The CDR3 bases are TGCAGTACAAGTGGGAGGGCCCGCACAGATACGCAGTATTTT. This sequence encodes CSTSGRARTDTQYF.

This chain connects TRBV7-2 to TRBJ2-7, with D tentatively TRBD2 (5 bases). With 5 bases removed from V and 0 bases from J, the gap between germline ends came to 20 bases. This CDR3 spans 17 amino acids. CDR1 SGHTA and CDR2 FQGNSA come from the germline V gene. CDR3: CASSPLLYGKSSYEQYF. The CDR3 DNA reads as TGTGCCAGCAGCCCGCTGCTCTACGGGAAAAGCTCCTACGAGCAGTACTTC.

This chain joins TRBV28 and TRBJ2-1; 8 bases fit TRBD1. The trim removed 4 bases at V and 3 bases at J, leaving 5 bases unmatched. The V gene's germline CDR1 is MDHEN and CDR2 SYDVKM. CDR3 size: 15 residues. CDR3 sequence reads: CASSSAGTGYNEQFF. CDR3 DNA sequence: TGTGCCAGCAGTTCCGCCGGGACAGGCTACAATGAGCAGTTCTTC. The full variable domain, in which reference TRBV28 and TRBJ2-1 provide the parts outside the CDR3, is DVKVTQSSRYLVKRTGEKVFLECVQDMDHENMFWYRQDPGLGLRLIYFSYDVKMKEKGDIPEGYSVSREKKERFSLILESASTNQTSMYLCASSSAGTGYNEQFFGPGTRLTVL.

The V call is TRBV19, the J call TRBJ2-4; 10 bases match TRBD2. CDR3 length: 19 amino acids. V was pared by 5 bases and J by 1 base, with 14 bases of the junction left unmatched. Germline CDR1 and CDR2: LNHDA and SQIVND (reference sequence). The CDR3 spells CASSPRGSGGTGAKNIQYF. CDR3 sequence (DNA): TGTGCCAGTAGTCCACGGGGTAGCGGGGGGACTGGGGCCAAAAACATTCAGTACTTC.

This chain joins TRBV27 and TRBJ1-2; 10 nucleotides align to TRBD1. CDR1 and CDR2 (germline): MNHEY, SMNVEV (reference sequence). The ends lost 6 bases at V and 2 bases at J; junction bases unmatched: 6. The CDR3 covers 15 residues. The CDR3 protein is CASRRTGGRNYGYTF. In DNA form, the CDR3 reads TGTGCCAGCAGGCGGACAGGGGGAAGGAACTATGGCTACACCTTC.

The rearrangement links TRBV14 to TRBJ2-1, with TRBD2 matching over 11 bases. Germline assignment: CDR1 SGHDN and CDR2 FVKESK. The CDR3 consists of 17 residues. After removal of 4 bases from V and 9 bases from J, the junction contained 14 bases not matched to a gene. In DNA form, the CDR3 reads TGTGCCAGCAGCCCCCTTTTACTAGCGGGGGCACCCGGTGAGCAGTTCTTC. This translates into CASSPLLLAGAPGEQFF.

The rearrangement links TRBV5-1 to TRBJ1-1; possibly TRBD1 for D (6 bases). The germline V gene encodes CDR1 SGHRS and CDR2 YFSETQ. The CDR3 loop spans 16 amino acids. The V end was cut by 0 bases, the J end by 0 bases, with 12 bases between. CDR3 loop: CASSLARGQMNTEAFF. For the CDR3, the DNA is TGCGCCAGCAGCTTGGCCAGGGGCCAGATGAACACTGAAGCTTTCTTT.

The rearrangement uses TRBV29-1 and TRBJ2-7, with no clear D. Germline CDR1 and CDR2: SQVTM and ANQGSEA. The germline V and J ends were trimmed by 5 bases and 2 bases, with 10 bases remaining between them. The CDR3 consists of 12 residues. CDR3 loop: CSVSGSPYEQYF. The CDR3 coding sequence is TGCAGCGTTTCAGGTTCACCCTACGAGCAGTACTTC.

CDR3 DNA sequence: TGTGCCAGTAGTATTGTTGGTGGGACAGGGAACAATGAGCAGTTCTTC. Protein product: CASSIVGGTGNNEQFF. This rearrangement joins TRBV19 to TRBJ2-1, with 9 bases that match TRBD1. V was pared by 3 bases and J by 5 bases, with 8 bases of the junction left unmatched. The CDR3 has 16 amino acids. The germline V gene has CDR1 LNHDA and CDR2 SQIVND (reference sequence).

The chain combines TRBV11-1 with TRBJ2-1; a possible D gene is TRBD2 (6 bases). This CDR3 is 13 amino acids long. V was clipped by 1 base and J by 9 bases, with 10 bases between them. Germline assignment: CDR1 SGHAT and CDR2 FQDESV (reference sequence). The CDR3 DNA is TGTGCCAGCAGCTTAGGCGGGACGGTTGAGCAGTTCTTC. It specifies CASSLGGTVEQFF.

The J gene is TRBJ2-5, the V gene TRBV6-2 or TRBV6-3; the match to TRBD2 covers 13 bases. CDR1 and CDR2 from the germline V gene are MNHEY and SVGEGT. The V and J ends lost 5 bases and 5 bases, in that order; junction bases with no gene match: 8. This CDR3 has 16 residues. CDR3 region: CASSRTSGGLWETQYF. The CDR3 coding sequence is TGTGCCAGCAGTAGGACTAGCGGGGGTCTGTGGGAGACCCAGTACTTC.

V usage is TRBV6-2 or TRBV6-3 and J usage is TRBJ1-2; tentatively, D is TRBD1 (5 bases). Germline CDR1 reads MNHEY; CDR2 reads SVGEGT. Trimming took off 2 bases at V and 4 bases at J, with 14 bases between the two ends. This CDR3 spans 15 amino acids. For the CDR3, the DNA is TGTGCCAGCAGTTACGCGGGACGGACATCCTATGGCTACACCTTC. Its translation: CASSYAGRTSYGYTF.

Only one count was recorded for this clone. The gene calls are TRBV4-1 and TRBJ2-5; D is undetermined. V was cut by 1 base and J by 1 base, with 7 bases left in between. The CDR3 totals 14 residues. Germline CDR1 and CDR2: MGHRA and YSYEKL. The CDR3 DNA sequence: TGCGCCAGCAGCCAAGGGGCACGCCAAGAGACCCAGTACTTC. Protein product: CASSQGARQETQYF.

The chain uses TRBV5-1 and TRBJ2-1; 16 nucleotides agree with TRBD2. V was clipped by 4 bases and J by 9 bases; unmatched bases: 7. CDR1 SGHRS and CDR2 YFSETQ come from the germline V gene. The CDR3 length is 16 residues. As DNA, the CDR3 is TGCGCCAGCAGCCCGGGACTAGCGGGAGGGCCGGGTGAGCAGTTCTTC. It yields the protein CASSPGLAGGPGEQFF.

This chain connects TRBV19 to TRBJ2-1; 10 bases line up with TRBD1. Per the germline V gene, CDR1 is LNHDA and CDR2 is SQIVND (reference sequence). Trimming at V came to 4 bases and at J to 7 bases, leaving 19 bases not matched to a gene. The CDR3 consists of 19 residues. CDR3 residues: CASSNRQGAGLRRGNEQFF. The CDR3 bases are TGTGCCAGTAGTAATAGACAGGGGGCAGGACTACGCAGGGGTAATGAGCAGTTCTTC.

The chain joins TRBV7-9 to TRBJ2-7; TRBD1 is a possible D gene (6 bases). Germline V lookup: CDR1 SEHNR, CDR2 FQNEAQ (reference sequence). This CDR3 region has 15 residues. Trimming removed 0 bases at V and 0 bases at J, with 9 bases between. CDR3 DNA: TGTGCCAGCAGCTTAGCGCTGGGGGCCTCCTACGAGCAGTACTTC. It specifies CASSLALGASYEQYF.